Sequencing of this T cell receptor beta chain was carried out in a study of blood T cell repertoires in COVID-19. Study-wide background: Acute and convalescent COVID-19 samples came from the United States, Italy and Spain. Sources were T cells, B-cell-depleted T cells, or PBMCs; the material itself was cDNA or gDNA.

Profiling relied on immunoSEQ multiplex PCR, and the TCRdb table lists in-frame clones only, not all of them. This table has about 190,000 clones, around 90% appearing once. Germline loops: CDR1 LNHDA, CDR2 SQIVND (reference sequence). V was shortened by 3 bases and J by 4 bases, with 12 bases between the two germline ends. The CDR3 runs to 14 residues. The clonotype originates from a man between 35 and 55 years old with acute or convalescent COVID-19. Material for sequencing was peripheral blood. This chain links TRBV19 with TRBJ1-1; the D gene is possibly TRBD1 (5 bases). The CDR3 loop reads CASSIRRGSTEAFF. The CDR3 DNA sequence: TGTGCCAGTAGTATCCGAAGGGGCAGCACTGAAGCTTTCTTT.